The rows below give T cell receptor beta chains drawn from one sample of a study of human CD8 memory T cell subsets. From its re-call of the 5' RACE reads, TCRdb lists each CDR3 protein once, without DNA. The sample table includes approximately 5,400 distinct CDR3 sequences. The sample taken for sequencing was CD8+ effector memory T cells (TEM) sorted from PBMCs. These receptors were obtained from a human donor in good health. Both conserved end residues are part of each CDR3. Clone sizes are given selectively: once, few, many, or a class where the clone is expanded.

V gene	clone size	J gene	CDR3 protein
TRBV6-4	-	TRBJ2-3	CASRGLAGGADTQYF
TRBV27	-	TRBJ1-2	CASSGGSYGYTF
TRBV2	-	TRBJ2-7	CASSETISYEQYF
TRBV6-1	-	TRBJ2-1	CASSPDGNEQFF
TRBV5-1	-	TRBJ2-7	CASSLGTLSYEQYF
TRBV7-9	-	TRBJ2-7	CASSLPGGYEQYF
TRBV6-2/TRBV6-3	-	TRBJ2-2	CASSYGGTGELFF
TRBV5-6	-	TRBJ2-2	CASSSTANTGELFF
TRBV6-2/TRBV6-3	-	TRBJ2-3	CASSYSGGSPDTQYF
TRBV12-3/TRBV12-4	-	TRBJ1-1	CASSLGPSTEAFF
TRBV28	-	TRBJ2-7	CASSLPQRGGYEQYF
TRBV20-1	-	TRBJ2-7	CSATSGGSASYEQYF
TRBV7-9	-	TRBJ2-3	CASSPLVGSGLTDTQYF
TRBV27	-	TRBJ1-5	CASSLSGGEGYQPQHF
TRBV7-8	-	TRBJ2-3	CASSFTQDAASTDTQYF
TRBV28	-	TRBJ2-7	CASRPIAGGSYEQYF
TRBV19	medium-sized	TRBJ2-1	CASSIEIARTGEQFF
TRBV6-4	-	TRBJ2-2	CASSDEGASGELFF
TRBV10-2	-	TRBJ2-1	CASSETSGSNEQFF
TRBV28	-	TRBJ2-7	CASRERDTKTVSYEQYF
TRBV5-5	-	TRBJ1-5	CASSRQGIDQPQHF
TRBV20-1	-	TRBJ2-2	CSAWIGGAGTGELFF
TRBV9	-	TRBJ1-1	CASSDNTEAFF
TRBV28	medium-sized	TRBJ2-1	CASSSRFHNEQFF
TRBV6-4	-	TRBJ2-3	CASSEGESTDTQYF
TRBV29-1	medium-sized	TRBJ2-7	CSARATYEQYF
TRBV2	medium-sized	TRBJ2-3	CASSPGTSSTDTQYF
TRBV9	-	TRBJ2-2	CASSLDGIVRGEELFF
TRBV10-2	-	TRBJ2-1	CASRSGTFDEQFF
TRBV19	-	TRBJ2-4	CASTKVPSTGVRNIQYF
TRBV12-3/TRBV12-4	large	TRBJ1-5	CASSFTGFKGNQPQHF
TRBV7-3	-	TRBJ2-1	CASSPGLGGNEQFF
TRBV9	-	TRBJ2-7	CASSVNSGSFYEQYF
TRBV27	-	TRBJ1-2	CASSSGQGYGYTF
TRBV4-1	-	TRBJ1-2	CASSHSGTVYGYTF
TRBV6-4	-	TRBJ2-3	CASSDSKGQGSDTQYF
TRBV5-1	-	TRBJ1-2	CASSLELRGDYGYTF
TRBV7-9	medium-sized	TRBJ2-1	CASSPPKGRNNEQFF
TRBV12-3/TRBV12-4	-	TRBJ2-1	CASSLVGYEQFF
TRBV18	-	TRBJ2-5	CASSPGALLQETQYF